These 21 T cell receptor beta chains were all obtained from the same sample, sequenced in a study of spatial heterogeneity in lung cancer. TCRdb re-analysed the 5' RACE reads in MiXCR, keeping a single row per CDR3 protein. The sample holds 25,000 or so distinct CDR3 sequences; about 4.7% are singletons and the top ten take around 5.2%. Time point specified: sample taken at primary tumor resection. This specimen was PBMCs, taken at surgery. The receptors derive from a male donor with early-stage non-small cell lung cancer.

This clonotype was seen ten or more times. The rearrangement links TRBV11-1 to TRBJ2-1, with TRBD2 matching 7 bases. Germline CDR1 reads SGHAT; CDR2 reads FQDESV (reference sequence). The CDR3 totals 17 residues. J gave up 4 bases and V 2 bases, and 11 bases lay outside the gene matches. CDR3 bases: TGTGCCAGCAGCTTAATTCCCCAGTCTAGCGGATACAATGAGCAGTTCTTC. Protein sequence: CASSLIPQSSGYNEQFF.

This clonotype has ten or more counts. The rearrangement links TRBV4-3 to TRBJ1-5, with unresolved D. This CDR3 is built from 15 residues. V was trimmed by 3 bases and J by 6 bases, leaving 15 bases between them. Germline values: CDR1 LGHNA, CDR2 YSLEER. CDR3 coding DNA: TGCGCCAGCAGCCAGGATACATCCCGAAGTCAGCCCCAGCATTTT. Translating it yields CASSQDTSRSQPQHF.

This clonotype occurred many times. CDR3 DNA sequence: TGTGCCAGCAGCTTGGGAGGGACCTATGGCTACACCTTC. Amino acids: CASSLGGTYGYTF. The chain combines TRBV7-9 with TRBJ1-2; possibly TRBD1 for D (5 bases). Trimming pared 3 bases from V and 4 bases from J, leaving 9 bases between. The CDR3 contains 13 residues. Germline V CDR1 and CDR2: SEHNR, FQNEAQ (reference sequence).

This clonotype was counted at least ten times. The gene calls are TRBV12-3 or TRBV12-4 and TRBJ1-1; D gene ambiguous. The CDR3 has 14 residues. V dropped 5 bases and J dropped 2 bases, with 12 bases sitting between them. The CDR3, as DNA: TGTGCCAGCAGTCGGTCCGGCAGCAACACTGAAGCTTTCTTT. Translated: CASSRSGSNTEAFF.

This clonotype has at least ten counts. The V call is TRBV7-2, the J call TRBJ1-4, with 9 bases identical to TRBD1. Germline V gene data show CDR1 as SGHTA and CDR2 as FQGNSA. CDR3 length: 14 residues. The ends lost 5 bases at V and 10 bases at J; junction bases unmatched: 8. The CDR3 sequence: CASSGDRASRKLFF. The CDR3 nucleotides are TGTGCCAGCAGCGGGGACAGGGCCAGCCGAAAACTGTTTTTT.

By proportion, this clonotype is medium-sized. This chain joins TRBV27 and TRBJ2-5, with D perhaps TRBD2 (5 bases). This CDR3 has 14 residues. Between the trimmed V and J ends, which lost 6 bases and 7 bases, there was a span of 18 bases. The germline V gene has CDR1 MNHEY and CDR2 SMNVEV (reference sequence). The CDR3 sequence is CASSPYGSLRTQYF. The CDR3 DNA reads TGTGCCAGCAGCCCCTATGGGAGCCTAAGGACCCAGTACTTC.

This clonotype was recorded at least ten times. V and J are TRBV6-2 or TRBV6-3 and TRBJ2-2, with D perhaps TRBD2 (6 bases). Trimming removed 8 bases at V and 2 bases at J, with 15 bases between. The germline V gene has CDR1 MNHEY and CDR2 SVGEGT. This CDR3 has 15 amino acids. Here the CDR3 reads CASRRDFFNTGELFF. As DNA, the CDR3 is TGTGCCAGCCGCAGGGACTTCTTCAACACCGGGGAGCTGTTTTTT.

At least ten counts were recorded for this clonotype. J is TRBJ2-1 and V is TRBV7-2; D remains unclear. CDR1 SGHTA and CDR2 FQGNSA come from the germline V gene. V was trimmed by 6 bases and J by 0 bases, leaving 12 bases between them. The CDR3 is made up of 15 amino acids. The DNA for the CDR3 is TGTGCCAGCAGGCCGGACCAAAGCTCCTACAATGAGCAGTTCTTC. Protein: CASRPDQSSYNEQFF.

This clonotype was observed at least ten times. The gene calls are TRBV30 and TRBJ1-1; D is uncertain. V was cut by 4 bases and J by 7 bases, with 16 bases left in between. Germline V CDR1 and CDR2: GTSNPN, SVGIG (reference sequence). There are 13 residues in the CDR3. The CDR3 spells CAWTVSGRSEAFF. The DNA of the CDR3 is TGTGCCTGGACCGTTTCTGGACGGAGTGAAGCTTTCTTT.

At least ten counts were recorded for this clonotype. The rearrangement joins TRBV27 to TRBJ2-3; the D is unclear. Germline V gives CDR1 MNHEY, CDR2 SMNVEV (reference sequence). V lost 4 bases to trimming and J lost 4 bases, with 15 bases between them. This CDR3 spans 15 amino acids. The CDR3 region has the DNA TGTGCCAGCAGTTCCCGCAGGCGAATCGCAGATACGCAGTATTTT. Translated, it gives CASSSRRRIADTQYF.

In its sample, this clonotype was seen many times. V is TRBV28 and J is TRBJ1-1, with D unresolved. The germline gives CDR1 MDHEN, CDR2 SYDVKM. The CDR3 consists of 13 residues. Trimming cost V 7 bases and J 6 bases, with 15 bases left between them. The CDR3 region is CASTAAIGSEAFF. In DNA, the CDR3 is TGTGCCAGCACCGCAGCGATCGGTTCTGAAGCTTTCTTT.

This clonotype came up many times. In DNA form, the CDR3 reads TGTGCCAGCAGCGGAGGACAGATGCAAGAGACCCAGTACTTC. The encoded protein is CASSGGQMQETQYF. V is TRBV9 and J is TRBJ2-5, with D perhaps TRBD1 (6 bases). Trimming left V 3 bases short and J 2 bases short, with 11 bases between. Germline V lookup: CDR1 SGDLS, CDR2 YYNGEE. The CDR3 sequence is 14 residues long.

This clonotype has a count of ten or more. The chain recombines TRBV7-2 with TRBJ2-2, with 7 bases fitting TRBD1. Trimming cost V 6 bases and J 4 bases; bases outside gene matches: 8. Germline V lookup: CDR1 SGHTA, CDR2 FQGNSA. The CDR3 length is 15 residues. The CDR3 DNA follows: TGTGCCAGCAGGGCAGGGGGTTGGGGCACCGGGGAGCTGTTTTTT. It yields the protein CASRAGGWGTGELFF.

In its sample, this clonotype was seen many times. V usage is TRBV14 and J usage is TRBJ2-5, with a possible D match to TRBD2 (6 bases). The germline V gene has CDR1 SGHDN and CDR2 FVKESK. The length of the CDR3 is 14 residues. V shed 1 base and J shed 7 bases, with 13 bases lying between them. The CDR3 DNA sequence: TGTGCCAGCAGCCAAGCCTTGGGGGGATGGACCCAGTACTTC. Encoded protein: CASSQALGGWTQYF.

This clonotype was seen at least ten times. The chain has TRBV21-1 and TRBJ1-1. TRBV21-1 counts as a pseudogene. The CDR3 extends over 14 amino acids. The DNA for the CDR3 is TGTGCCAGCAGCAATAGGGCAACCAACACTGAAGCTTTCTTT. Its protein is CASSNRATNTEAFF.

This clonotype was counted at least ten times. This CDR3 is CASSMLGETQYF. For the CDR3, the DNA is TGTGCCAGTAGTATGCTGGGGGAGACCCAGTACTTC. This sequence joins TRBV19 and TRBJ2-5; no clear D. CDR1 and CDR2 from the germline V gene are LNHDA and SQIVND (reference sequence). CDR3 length: 12 residues. V was trimmed by 3 bases and J by 5 bases, leaving 7 bases between them.

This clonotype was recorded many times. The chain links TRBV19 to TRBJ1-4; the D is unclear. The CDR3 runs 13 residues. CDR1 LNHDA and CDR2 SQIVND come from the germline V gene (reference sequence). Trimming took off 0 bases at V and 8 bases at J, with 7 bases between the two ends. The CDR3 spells CASSIDGGEKLFF. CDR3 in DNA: TGTGCCAGTAGTATAGATGGAGGCGAAAAACTGTTTTTT. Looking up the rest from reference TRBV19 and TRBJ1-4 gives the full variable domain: DGGITQSPKYLFRKEGQNVTLSCEQNLNHDAMYWYRQDPGQGLRLIYYSQIVNDFQKGDIAEGYSVSREKKESFPLTVTSAQKNPTAFYLCASSIDGGEKLFFGSGTQLSVL.

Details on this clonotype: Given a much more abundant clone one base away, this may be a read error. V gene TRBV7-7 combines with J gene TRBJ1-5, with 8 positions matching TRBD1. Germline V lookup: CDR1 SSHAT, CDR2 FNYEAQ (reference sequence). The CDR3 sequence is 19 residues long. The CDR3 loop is CTSSPKTGATMYSNQPQHF. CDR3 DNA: TGTACCAGCAGCCCCAAGACAGGGGCGACCATGTATAGCAATCAGCCCCAGCATTTT.

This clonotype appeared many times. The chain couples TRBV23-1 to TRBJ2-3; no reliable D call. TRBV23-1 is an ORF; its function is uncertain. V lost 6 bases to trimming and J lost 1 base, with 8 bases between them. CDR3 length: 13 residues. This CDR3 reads CASSPGGTDTQYF. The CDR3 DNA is TGCGCCAGCAGCCCGGGTGGCACAGATACGCAGTATTTT.

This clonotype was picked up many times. CDR3 protein: CASRGVAGPSTDTQYF. DNA for the CDR3: TGCGCCAGCAGGGGAGTAGCGGGGCCTAGCACAGATACGCAGTATTTT. This chain links TRBV5-1 with TRBJ2-3; 8 positions match TRBD2. In germline, CDR1 is SGHRS, CDR2 YFSETQ. The V segment lost 5 bases and the J segment 0 bases; nucleotides outside the gene matches: 8. The CDR3 extends over 16 amino acids.

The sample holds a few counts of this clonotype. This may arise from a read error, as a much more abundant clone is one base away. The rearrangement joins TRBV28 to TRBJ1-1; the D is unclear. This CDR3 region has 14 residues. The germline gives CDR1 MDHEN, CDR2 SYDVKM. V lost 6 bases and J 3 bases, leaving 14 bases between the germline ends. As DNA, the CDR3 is TGTGCCAGCAGGCCCCCGAACAAGGACACTGAAGCTTTCTTT. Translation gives CASRPPNKDTEAFF.